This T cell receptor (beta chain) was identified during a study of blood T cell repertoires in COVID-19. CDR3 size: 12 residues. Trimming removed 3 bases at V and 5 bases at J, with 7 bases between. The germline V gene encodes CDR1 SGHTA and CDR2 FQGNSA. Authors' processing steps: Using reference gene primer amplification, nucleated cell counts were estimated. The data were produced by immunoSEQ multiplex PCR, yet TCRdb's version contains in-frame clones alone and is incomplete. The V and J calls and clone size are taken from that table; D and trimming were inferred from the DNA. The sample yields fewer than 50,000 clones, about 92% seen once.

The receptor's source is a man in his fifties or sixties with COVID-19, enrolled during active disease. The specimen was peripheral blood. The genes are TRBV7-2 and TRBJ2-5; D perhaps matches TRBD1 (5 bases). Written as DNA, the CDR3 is TGTGCCAGCAGCTTCCCAGGGGAGACCCAGTACTTC. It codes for CASSFPGETQYF.